Below are 18 T cell receptor beta chains sequenced from a single sample in a study of blood T cell repertoires in COVID-19. TCRdb's copy holds only in-frame clones and misses some; the assay was immunoSEQ multiplex PCR. The table has 150,000 to 200,000 clones, about 83% seen once; the top ten hold around 2%. Sequencing used peripheral blood. These receptors were obtained from a woman aged 80 or older with acute or convalescent COVID-19.

The rearrangement links TRBV28 to TRBJ1-4, with 9 bases identical to TRBD1. Germline lookup yields CDR1 MDHEN and CDR2 SYDVKM. After removal of 3 bases from V and 9 bases from J, the junction contained 8 bases not matched to a gene. The CDR3 loop spans 15 amino acids. The CDR3 region has the DNA TGTGCCAGCAGTTTCCGGGACAGGGAATTTCAAAAACTGTTTTTT. It specifies CASSFRDREFQKLFF.

This chain connects TRBV18 to TRBJ2-4, with D possibly being TRBD2 (6 bases). Germline V lookup: CDR1 KGHSH, CDR2 LQKENI. CDR3 length: 13 residues. The germline V and J ends were trimmed by 3 bases and 7 bases, with 10 bases remaining between them. The CDR3 sequence is CASSPAGRNIQYF. The CDR3 DNA follows: TGTGCCAGCTCACCCGCAGGGAGGAACATTCAGTACTTC.

This clone was counted a few times. At one end the junction does not follow the germline gene, possibly because of a read error. The gene calls are TRBV7-7 and TRBJ1-1, with unresolved D. The germline V gene has CDR1 SSHAT and CDR2 FNYEAQ (reference sequence). This CDR3 has 13 residues. CDR3 residues: CASSFGANTEAFF. The CDR3 coding sequence is TGTGCTAGCAGCTTTGGAGCGAACACTGAAGCTTTCTTT.

The J gene is TRBJ2-1, the V gene TRBV27; D is uncertain. The V gene lost 8 bases and the J gene lost 8 bases, with 10 bases spanning the gap. The CDR3 length is 11 residues. Per the germline V gene, CDR1 is MNHEY and CDR2 is SMNVEV (reference sequence). The CDR3 bases are TGTGCCAGCGGAGAGTTGTATGAGCAGTTCTTC. This translates into CASGELYEQFF.

V is TRBV29-1 and J is TRBJ2-3; the D gene is possibly TRBD2 (5 bases). Germline V gene sequence: CDR1 SQVTM, CDR2 ANQGSEA. The CDR3 extends over 13 amino acids. Deletions cut 3 bases from V and 4 bases from J, with 11 bases between. This chain's CDR3 is CSVEVGVADTQYF. CDR3 nucleotide sequence: TGCAGCGTTGAGGTCGGGGTGGCAGATACGCAGTATTTT.

The chain joins TRBV2 to TRBJ1-3, with 8 bases lining up with TRBD1. CDR3 length: 15 residues. From germline, CDR1 is SNHLY and CDR2 FYNNEI. J gave up 2 bases and V 6 bases, and 6 bases lay outside the gene matches. The CDR3: CASRGDRWTGNTIYF. The CDR3 bases are TGTGCCAGCAGAGGGGACAGGTGGACTGGAAACACCATATATTTT.

J is TRBJ1-3 and V is TRBV7-8, with TRBD1 as a possible D gene (5 bases). Per germline, CDR1 SGHVS and CDR2 FQNEAQ. This CDR3 has 14 residues. V lost 0 bases and J 7 bases, leaving 10 bases between the germline ends. The CDR3 reads CASSLARDRNTIYF. As DNA, the CDR3 is TGTGCCAGCAGCTTAGCCAGGGATAGGAACACCATATATTTT.

The chain joins TRBV2 to TRBJ2-3; the D gene is possibly TRBD2 (6 bases). The length of the CDR3 is 16 residues. Germline values: CDR1 SNHLY, CDR2 FYNNEI. Deletions cut 5 bases from V and 2 bases from J, with 17 bases between. The CDR3 DNA reads TGTGCCAGCAGTCAGGGAGTTAGCGGCTCCACAGATACGCAGTATTTT. It translates to CASSQGVSGSTDTQYF.

The chain's CDR3 is CASSEIMGGQPQHF. The CDR3 nucleotides are TGTGCCAGCAGTGAAATAATGGGGGGACAGCCCCAGCATTTT. The chain recombines TRBV2 with TRBJ1-5; tentative D call: TRBD1 (5 bases). Germline V CDR1 and CDR2: SNHLY, FYNNEI. Trimming left V 2 bases short and J 7 bases short, with 12 bases between. CDR3 length equals 14 residues. Filled out from reference TRBV2 and TRBJ1-5, the complete variable domain reads EPEVTQTPSHQVTQMGQEVILRCVPISNHLYFYWYRQILGQKVEFLVSFYNNEISEKSEIFDDQFSVERPDGSNFTLKIRSTKLEDSAMYFCASSEIMGGQPQHFGDGTRLSIL.

A word on this clone: Other DNA sequences in this sample translate to the same CDR3. The chain carries TRBV4-3 and TRBJ1-1; 8 bases line up with TRBD1. J was trimmed by 1 base and V by 4 bases; bases with no gene match: 2. The CDR3 length is 14 residues. The germline CDR1 and CDR2 sequences are LGHNA and YSLEER. CDR3 residues: CASSRGTGNTEAFF. The CDR3 DNA reads as TGCGCCAGCAGCCGAGGGACAGGGAACACTGAAGCTTTCTTT.

The count of this clone is one. This chain uses TRBV7-2 with TRBJ2-5, with TRBD2 as a possible D gene (6 bases). In germline, CDR1 is SGHTA, CDR2 FQGNSA. The CDR3 loop spans 16 amino acids. Trimming stripped 6 bases from V and 5 bases from J, with 22 bases between. CDR3 residues: CASRRYGGTELETQYF. As DNA, the CDR3 is TGTGCCAGCAGGCGATACGGGGGAACAGAGTTGGAGACCCAGTACTTC.

The genes are TRBV5-1 and TRBJ1-5; D not certain. Trimming pared 2 bases from V and 3 bases from J, leaving 9 bases between. The CDR3 extends over 14 amino acids. In germline, CDR1 is SGHRS, CDR2 YFSETQ. The CDR3, as DNA: TGCGCCAGCAGCTTCGGCGGTTCCAATCAGCCCCAGCATTTT. Translated: CASSFGGSNQPQHF.

CDR3 amino acids: CASSFGGGAGQPQHF. CDR3 coding DNA: TGTGCCAGCAGTTTCGGGGGGGGCGCGGGTCAGCCCCAGCATTTT. V and J are TRBV27 and TRBJ1-5, with D possibly matching TRBD1 (6 bases). V dropped 3 bases and J dropped 6 bases, with 15 bases sitting between them. The CDR3 sequence is 15 residues long. Germline assignment: CDR1 MNHEY and CDR2 SMNVEV (reference sequence).

With regard to this clone: Relative to the germline gene, one junction end is altered; a read error may explain this. The chain couples TRBV7-2 to TRBJ1-4; D not resolved. The length of the CDR3 is 15 residues. The germline gives CDR1 SGHTA, CDR2 FQGNSA. The CDR3 bases are TGTGCCAGCAACTTAGTGGTGGGAAGCGGTGAAAAACTGTTTTTT. It translates to CASNLVVGSGEKLFF.

This chain uses TRBV4-3 with TRBJ1-2, with 7 positions matching TRBD1. V trimming: 1 base; J trimming: 8 bases; junction bases outside the gene matches: 10. This CDR3 has 15 amino acids. In germline, CDR1 is LGHNA, CDR2 YSLEER. CDR3 sequence (DNA): TGCGCCAGCAGCCAAGCGATGCAGGGGGGCCACGGCTACACCTTC. Encoded protein: CASSQAMQGGHGYTF.

The CDR3 sequence is CASSLWPTSGSRNEQFF. CDR3 in DNA: TGTGCCAGCAGTTTATGGCCAACTAGCGGGAGTCGGAATGAGCAGTTCTTC. This chain uses TRBV27 with TRBJ2-1, with TRBD2 identical over 11 bases. V gave up 1 base and J gave up 7 bases; unmatched junction bases: 9. Germline CDR1 reads MNHEY; CDR2 reads SMNVEV (reference sequence). There are 17 residues in the CDR3.

This rearrangement joins TRBV27 to TRBJ2-1; 15 positions agree with TRBD2. The CDR3 is 20 residues long. The trim removed 6 bases at V and 0 bases at J, leaving 12 bases unmatched. Germline V gene data show CDR1 as MNHEY and CDR2 as SMNVEV (reference sequence). The DNA for the CDR3 is TGTGCCAGCAGGATCAAAGGACTAGCGGGAGGGGAAAGCTCCTACAATGAGCAGTTCTTC. Protein sequence: CASRIKGLAGGESSYNEQFF.

The chain joins TRBV28 to TRBJ2-3; 9 positions agree with TRBD2. V was clipped by 7 bases and J by 3 bases; unmatched bases: 11. The CDR3 has 16 residues. The V gene's germline CDR1 is MDHEN and CDR2 SYDVKM. Here the CDR3 DNA reads TGTGCCAGCAATAGGGCGGGGGGGCCGCTGACAGATACGCAGTATTTT. Translated: CASNRAGGPLTDTQYF.